The 16 T cell receptor beta chains reported below all come from one sample, sequenced in a study of identical twins. A single record per CDR3 protein comes from TCRdb applying MiXCR to the 5' RACE reads. This table holds 700,000 or so distinct CDR3 sequences, more than 6.5% found once. The same sample was also studied in work on yellow fever vaccine responses in identical twins.

The sample consisted of PBMCs. The receptors here all came from a young woman in good health.

This chain links TRBV27 with TRBJ2-5; the match to TRBD1 covers 7 bases. Germline assignment: CDR1 MNHEY and CDR2 SMNVEV (reference sequence). With 8 bases clipped from V and 5 bases from J, the junction kept 8 bases outside the gene matches. This CDR3 has 13 amino acids. The CDR3 loop reads CASGRQGRETQYF. In DNA, the CDR3 is TGTGCCAGCGGTCGACAGGGAAGGGAGACCCAGTACTTC.

This clonotype was seen only a few times. This chain uses TRBV4-1 with TRBJ2-4; D may be TRBD1 or TRBD2 (5 bases each). Germline loops: CDR1 MGHRA, CDR2 YSYEKL. V was clipped by 1 base and J by 7 bases, with 17 bases between them. This CDR3 has 16 amino acids. CDR3 region: CASSQGTLSEGNIQYF. CDR3 coding DNA: TGCGCCAGCAGCCAAGGAACGTTATCAGAGGGGAACATTCAGTACTTC.

This clonotype was observed a few times. This sequence joins TRBV25-1 and TRBJ1-4, with D uncertain. Looked up from germline, CDR1 is MGHDK and CDR2 is SYGVNS. CDR3 length: 13 amino acids. V lost 5 bases, J lost 6 bases, and 10 bases lay in between. CDR3 in amino acids: CASSSIVDEKLFF. CDR3 nucleotides: TGTGCCAGCAGTAGTATTGTCGATGAAAAACTGTTTTTT. The full variable domain, its missing parts supplied by reference TRBV25-1 and TRBJ1-4, is EADIYQTPRYLVIGTGKKITLECSQTMGHDKMYWYQQDPGMELHLIHYSYGVNSTEKGDLSSESTVSRIRTEHFPLTLESARPSHTSQYLCASSSIVDEKLFFGSGTQLSVL.

This rearrangement joins TRBV27 to TRBJ2-2; tentatively, D is TRBD1 (5 bases). In germline, CDR1 is MNHEY, CDR2 SMNVEV (reference sequence). Trimming removed 5 bases from V and 0 bases from J, with 16 bases in between. The CDR3 extends over 17 amino acids. CDR3 in amino acids: CASSPFRENANTGELFF. CDR3 nucleotides: TGTGCCAGCAGTCCATTCAGGGAAAACGCGAACACCGGGGAGCTGTTTTTT.

This clonotype was counted many times. V usage is TRBV7-9 and J usage is TRBJ2-7; TRBD2 might be the D (5 bases). The germline V and J ends were trimmed by 4 bases and 3 bases, with 13 bases remaining between them. CDR1 SEHNR and CDR2 FQNEAQ come from the germline V gene (reference sequence). The CDR3 runs 14 residues. The CDR3 here is CASSSPGDGYEQYF. The DNA for the CDR3 is TGTGCCAGCAGCTCACCCGGGGATGGCTACGAGCAGTACTTC.

This clonotype was detected only a few times. The rearrangement joins TRBV5-1 to TRBJ2-3, with TRBD1 as a possible D gene (5 bases). Germline V gene sequence: CDR1 SGHRS, CDR2 YFSETQ. V gave up 0 bases and J gave up 4 bases, with 12 bases separating them. The CDR3 is made up of 15 amino acids. CDR3 in amino acids: CASSLEGRAPDTQYF. The CDR3 nucleotides read TGCGCCAGCAGCTTGGAGGGCAGGGCCCCAGATACGCAGTATTTT.

This chain uses TRBV10-2 with TRBJ1-1; 10 nucleotides match TRBD1. The germline V gene encodes CDR1 WSHSY and CDR2 SAAADI. This CDR3 has 15 residues. V lost 6 bases and J lost 6; bases outside the gene matches: 10. The CDR3 reads CASSGPRQGASEAFF. CDR3 in DNA: TGCGCCAGCAGCGGACCAAGACAGGGGGCCTCTGAAGCTTTCTTT.

This clonotype occurred a few times. The chain uses TRBV20-1 and TRBJ2-2, with D perhaps matching TRBD1 (6 bases). Germline loops: CDR1 DFQATT, CDR2 SNEGSKA (reference sequence). V was clipped by 5 bases and J by 0 bases, with 10 bases between them. The CDR3 consists of 14 residues. The CDR3 DNA reads TGCAGTGCTCAGGGGATTGCGAACACCGGGGAGCTGTTTTTT. Translation: CSAQGIANTGELFF.

In its sample, this clonotype was seen a few times. The chain uses TRBV10-1 and TRBJ2-1, with D unclear. Trimming took 4 bases from V and 0 from J, leaving 10 bases between them. This CDR3 is 15 amino acids long. Germline CDR1 is WNHNN and CDR2 is SYGVQD (reference sequence). CDR3 residues: CASSGYESSYNEQFF. The CDR3 DNA reads TGCGCCAGCAGTGGATACGAAAGCTCCTACAATGAGCAGTTCTTC.

This clonotype was observed a handful of times. The chain uses TRBV6-1 and TRBJ2-7, with D possibly TRBD1 on 6 matching bases. CDR1 and CDR2 (germline): MNHNS, SASEGT. The V gene lost 5 bases and the J gene lost 5 bases, with 16 bases spanning the gap. This CDR3 has 14 amino acids. The CDR3 spells CASSPGTKAHEQYF. The CDR3 DNA reads as TGTGCCAGCAGTCCCGGGACAAAGGCCCACGAGCAGTACTTC.

The gene calls are TRBV15 and TRBJ2-1; D is possibly TRBD1 (5 bases). This CDR3 has 17 residues. Germline V CDR1 and CDR2: LNHNV, YYDKDF (reference sequence). Trimming shortened V by 0 bases and J by 0 bases, and 12 bases separated the two germline ends. The CDR3 region is CATSRDSGLLSYNEQFF. Written as DNA, the CDR3 is TGTGCCACCAGCAGAGATTCAGGGTTGCTCTCCTACAATGAGCAGTTCTTC.

This clonotype was detected a few times. The genes are TRBV7-9 and TRBJ2-1, with D maybe TRBD2 (5 bases). Germline lookup yields CDR1 SEHNR and CDR2 FQNEAQ (reference sequence). V gave up 1 base and J gave up 9 bases, with 13 bases separating them. The CDR3 has 14 residues. In DNA, the CDR3 is TGTGCCAGCAGCTTAGTAGGCCTAGCTCTTGAGCAGTTCTTC. Its protein product is CASSLVGLALEQFF.

This clonotype has more than one count but fewer than ten. V is TRBV6-1 and J is TRBJ1-2, with 11 bases that match TRBD1. CDR1 and CDR2 (germline): MNHNS, SASEGT. This CDR3 has 16 amino acids. The V segment lost 5 bases and the J segment 7 bases; nucleotides outside the gene matches: 12. This CDR3 is CASSRPGTGGTSGYTF. The DNA of the CDR3 is TGTGCCAGCAGTCGACCCGGGACAGGGGGTACGAGTGGCTACACCTTC.

This clonotype has a handful of counts. J is TRBJ1-2 and V is TRBV28; D gene ambiguous. The V gene's germline CDR1 is MDHEN and CDR2 SYDVKM. The V and J ends lost 5 bases and 2 bases respectively, with 12 bases between them. The CDR3 contains 14 residues. Here the CDR3 reads CASSIGPANYGYTF. The CDR3 nucleotides read TGTGCCAGCAGTATAGGACCCGCCAACTATGGCTACACCTTC.

Only a few counts were recorded for this clonotype. The chain is built from TRBV20-1 and TRBJ2-5; weak D call: TRBD2 (6 bases). The germline V and J ends were trimmed by 7 bases and 2 bases, with 17 bases remaining between them. This CDR3 has 14 residues. CDR1 and CDR2 (germline): DFQATT, SNEGSKA (reference sequence). The CDR3 is CSGLPIAVQETQYF. The CDR3 DNA follows: TGCAGTGGCCTCCCGATAGCGGTACAAGAGACCCAGTACTTC.

This chain joins TRBV20-1 and TRBJ2-5, with a tentative D call TRBD2 (6 bases). Germline assignment: CDR1 DFQATT and CDR2 SNEGSKA (reference sequence). This CDR3 is 17 amino acids long. The V gene lost 5 bases and the J gene lost 5 bases, with 27 bases spanning the gap. The chain's CDR3 is CSAAIRMYRELFETQYF. CDR3 in DNA: TGCAGTGCTGCCATAAGGATGTATCGGGAGTTGTTCGAGACCCAGTACTTC.